What follows are 7 T cell receptor beta chains derived from one specimen sequenced in a study of OX40 agonist ivuxolimab in advanced cancers. Clones were sequenced by immunoSEQ multiplex PCR, and TCRdb holds only the in-frame ones, with some missing. The sample holds approximately 90,000 clones, roughly 86% seen once. Sequencing used CD4+ or CD8+ T cells sorted from blood, obtained in a trial of the OX40 agonist ivuxolimab. Receptors originate from an adult with an advanced solid tumor such as melanoma, head and neck, liver or kidney cancer.

The V and J genes are TRBV4-1 and TRBJ1-2; 7 bases line up with TRBD1. V lost 0 bases to trimming and J lost 7 bases; unmatched junction nucleotides: 14. Germline CDR1 reads MGHRA; CDR2 reads YSYEKL. This CDR3 has 17 residues. The CDR3 sequence: CASSQDAGLGQLGGYTF. CDR3 bases: TGCGCCAGCAGCCAAGACGCGGGATTGGGACAGCTGGGTGGCTACACCTTC.

The rearrangement links TRBV5-1 to TRBJ1-1; 9 bases line up with TRBD1. The germline gives CDR1 SGHRS, CDR2 YFSETQ. V lost 4 bases and J lost 5; bases outside the gene matches: 15. The CDR3 covers 17 residues. Written as DNA, the CDR3 is TGCGCCAGCAGCCACGGGACAGGGAGGAATCCGGGAACTGAAGCTTTCTTT. As protein: CASSHGTGRNPGTEAFF.

About this clone: Other DNA sequences from this sample encode an identical CDR3 as well. CDR3 in amino acids: CASSIGRANEQYF. CDR3 coding DNA: TGTGCCAGTAGTATAGGACGGGCAAACGAGCAGTACTTC. The chain is built from TRBV19 and TRBJ2-7, with D hard to call. Looked up from germline, CDR1 is LNHDA and CDR2 is SQIVND (reference sequence). V was shortened by 1 base and J by 5 bases, with 9 bases between the two germline ends. The CDR3 covers 13 residues.

The chain couples TRBV4-2 to TRBJ2-5; TRBD1 or TRBD2 may be the D gene (7 bases each). The CDR3 consists of 17 residues. In germline, CDR1 is LGHNA, CDR2 YNFKEQ. V dropped 1 base and J dropped 3 bases, with 18 bases sitting between them. The CDR3 DNA sequence: TGTGCCAGCAGCCAAGCGATTGGGGCAGGGGGGGAAGAGACCCAGTACTTC. It is translated as CASSQAIGAGGEETQYF.

J is TRBJ2-5 and V is TRBV6-6, with D hard to call. This CDR3 spans 11 amino acids. CDR1 MNHNY and CDR2 SVGAGI come from the germline V gene (reference sequence). Trimming pared 11 bases from V and 5 bases from J, leaving 12 bases between. The DNA of the CDR3 is TGTGCCGTCGAAGCGCGGGAGACCCAGTACTTC. This encodes CAVEARETQYF.

The rearrangement uses TRBV27 and TRBJ2-3, with TRBD2 matching 7 bases. CDR3 length: 16 amino acids. V lost 4 bases, J lost 6 bases, and 13 bases stayed unmatched. Germline values: CDR1 MNHEY, CDR2 SMNVEV (reference sequence). Written as DNA, the CDR3 is TGTGCCAGCAGTTCTGGGGGACTACCTTTAACGGATACGCAGTATTTT. It translates to CASSSGGLPLTDTQYF.

The V gene is TRBV21-1, the J gene TRBJ2-7. TRBV21-1 is designated a pseudogene. The CDR3 length is 17 residues. The CDR3 sequence is CASSKVPIEHPGYEQYV. DNA of the CDR3: TGTGCCAGCAGCAAAGTTCCCATCGAACACCCCGGCTACGAGCAGTACGTC.